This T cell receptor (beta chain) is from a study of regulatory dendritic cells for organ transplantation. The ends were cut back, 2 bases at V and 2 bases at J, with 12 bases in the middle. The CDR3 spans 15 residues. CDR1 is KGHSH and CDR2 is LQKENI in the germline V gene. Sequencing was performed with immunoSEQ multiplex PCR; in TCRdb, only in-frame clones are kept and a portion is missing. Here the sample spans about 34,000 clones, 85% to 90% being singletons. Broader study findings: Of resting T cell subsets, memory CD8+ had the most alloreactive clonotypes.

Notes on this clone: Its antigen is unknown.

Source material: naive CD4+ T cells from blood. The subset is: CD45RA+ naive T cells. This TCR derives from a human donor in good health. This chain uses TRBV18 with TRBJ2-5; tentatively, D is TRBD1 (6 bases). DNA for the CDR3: TGTGCCAGCTCACCAGTTAACGGACAGCAAGAGACCCAGTACTTC. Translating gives CASSPVNGQQETQYF.